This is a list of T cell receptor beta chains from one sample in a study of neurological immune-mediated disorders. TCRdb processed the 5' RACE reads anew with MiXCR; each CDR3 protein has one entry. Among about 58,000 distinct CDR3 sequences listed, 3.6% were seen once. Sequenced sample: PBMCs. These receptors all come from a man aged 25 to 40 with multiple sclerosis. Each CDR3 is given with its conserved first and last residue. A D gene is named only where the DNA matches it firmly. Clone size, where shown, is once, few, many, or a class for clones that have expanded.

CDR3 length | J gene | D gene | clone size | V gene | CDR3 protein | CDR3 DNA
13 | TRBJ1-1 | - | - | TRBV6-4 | CVSSAEGNTEAFF | TGTGTCAGCAGTGCGGAAGGGAACACTGAAGCTTTCTTT
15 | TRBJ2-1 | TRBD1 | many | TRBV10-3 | CAISESQGARNEQFF | TGTGCCATCAGTGAGTCACAGGGGGCTAGGAATGAGCAGTTCTTC
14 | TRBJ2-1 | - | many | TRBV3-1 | CASSQGLGVNEQFF | TGTGCCAGCAGCCAAGGGTTGGGGGTCAATGAGCAGTTCTTC
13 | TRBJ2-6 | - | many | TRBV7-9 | CASSLPLDNVLTF | TGTGCCAGCAGCTTACCCCTTGACAACGTCCTGACTTTC
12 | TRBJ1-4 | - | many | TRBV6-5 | CASKGTDEKLFF | TGTGCCAGCAAAGGGACTGATGAAAAACTGTTTTTT
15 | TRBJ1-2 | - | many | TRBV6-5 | CASSYRRGSSYGYTF | TGTGCCAGCAGTTACCGACGGGGATCAAGCTATGGCTACACCTTC
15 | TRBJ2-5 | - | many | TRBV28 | CASSPEDRVRETQYF | TGTGCCAGCAGTCCAGAGGACAGAGTACGAGAGACCCAGTACTTC
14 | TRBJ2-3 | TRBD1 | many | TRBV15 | CATTRTGATDTQYF | TGTGCCACTACTAGGACAGGGGCGACAGATACGCAGTATTTT
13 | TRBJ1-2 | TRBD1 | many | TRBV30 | CAWRPQGDYGYTF | TGTGCCTGGAGACCGCAGGGGGACTATGGCTACACCTTC
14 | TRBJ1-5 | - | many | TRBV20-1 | CSARGSGIRSAQHF | TGCAGTGCTAGGGGATCGGGGATTCGGTCCGCCCAGCATTTT
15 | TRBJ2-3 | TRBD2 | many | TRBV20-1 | CSATKREQGTDTQYF | TGCAGTGCTACTAAGCGGGAGCAGGGCACAGATACGCAGTATTTT
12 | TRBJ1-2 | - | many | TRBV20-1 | CSALRTDYGYTF | TGCAGTGCCCTTCGGACAGACTATGGCTACACCTTC
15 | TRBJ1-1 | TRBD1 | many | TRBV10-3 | CAISPLDRGFTEAFF | TGTGCCATCAGTCCTCTAGACAGGGGATTCACTGAAGCTTTCTTT
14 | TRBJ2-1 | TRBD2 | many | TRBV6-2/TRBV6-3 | CASSLRQAGGEQFF | TGTGCCAGCAGTTTGCGGCAAGCGGGGGGTGAGCAGTTCTTC
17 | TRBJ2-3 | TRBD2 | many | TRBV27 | CASSLSLNGGGTDTQYF | TGTGCCAGCAGTTTATCCCTAAACGGGGGGGGCACAGATACGCAGTATTTT
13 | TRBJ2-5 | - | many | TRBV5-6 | CASSSPGQETQYF | TGTGCCAGCAGCTCGCCCGGTCAAGAGACCCAGTACTTC
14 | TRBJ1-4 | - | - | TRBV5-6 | CASIGAGRGEKLFF | TGTGCCAGCATCGGGGCAGGCCGGGGAGAAAAACTGTTTTTT
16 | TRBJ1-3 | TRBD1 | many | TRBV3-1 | CASSQEPGQGGNTIYF | TGTGCCAGCAGCCAAGAACCGGGACAGGGAGGAAACACCATATATTTT
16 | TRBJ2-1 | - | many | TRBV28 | CASSLSGTNRNNEQFF | TGTGCCAGCAGTTTATCCGGGACAAATCGGAACAATGAGCAGTTCTTC
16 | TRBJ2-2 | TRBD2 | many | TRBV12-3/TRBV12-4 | CASSLGLAGVVGELFF | TGTGCCAGCAGTTTAGGCCTAGCGGGAGTGGTCGGGGAGCTGTTTTTT
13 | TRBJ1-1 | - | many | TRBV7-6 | CASSLAGSPEAFF | TGTGCCAGCAGCTTAGCGGGGTCCCCTGAAGCTTTCTTT
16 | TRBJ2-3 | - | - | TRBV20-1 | CSARDLGITFTDTQYF | TGCAGTGCTAGAGATCTGGGGATTACCTTCACAGATACGCAGTATTTT
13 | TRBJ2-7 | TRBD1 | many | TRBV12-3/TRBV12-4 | CASSQQGAYEQYF | TGTGCCAGCAGTCAACAGGGGGCCTACGAGCAGTACTTC
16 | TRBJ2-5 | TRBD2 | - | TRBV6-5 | CASSYSSLAGDETQYF | TGTGCCAGCAGTTACTCTTCACTAGCGGGAGACGAGACCCAGTACTTC
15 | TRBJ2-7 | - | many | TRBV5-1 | CASSPLATSSYEQYF | TGCGCCAGCAGCCCGCTCGCGACTAGCTCCTACGAGCAGTACTTC
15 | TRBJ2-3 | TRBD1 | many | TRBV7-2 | CASSSTGGSTDTQYF | TGTGCCAGCAGCAGCACAGGGGGCAGCACAGATACGCAGTATTTT
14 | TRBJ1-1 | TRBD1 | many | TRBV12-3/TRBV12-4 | CASSFGGQGPEAFF | TGTGCCAGCAGTTTCGGGGGACAGGGTCCTGAAGCTTTCTTT
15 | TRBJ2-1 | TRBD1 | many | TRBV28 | CASSLDREGYNEQFF | TGTGCCAGCAGTCTCGACAGGGAAGGTTACAATGAGCAGTTCTTC
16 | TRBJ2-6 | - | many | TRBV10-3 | CAISPSGASGANVLTF | TGTGCCATCAGCCCCTCCGGGGCCTCTGGGGCCAACGTCCTGACTTTC
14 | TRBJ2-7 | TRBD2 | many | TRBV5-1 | CASSLGIAGGPRYF | TGCGCCAGCAGCTTGGGTATAGCGGGAGGGCCTCGGTACTTC
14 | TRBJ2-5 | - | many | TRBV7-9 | CASSAGRAQETQYF | TGTGCCAGCAGCGCTGGGAGAGCCCAAGAGACCCAGTACTTC
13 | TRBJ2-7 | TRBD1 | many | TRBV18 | CASTGTGGYEQYF | TGTGCCAGCACCGGGACAGGGGGGTACGAGCAGTACTTC
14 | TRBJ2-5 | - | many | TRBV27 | CASSSNQGRETQYF | TGTGCCAGCAGTTCGAATCAGGGTCGTGAGACCCAGTACTTC
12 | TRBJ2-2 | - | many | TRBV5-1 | CASSPLTGELFF | TGCGCCAGCAGCCCCCTTACCGGGGAGCTGTTTTTT
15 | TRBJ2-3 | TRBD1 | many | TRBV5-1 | CASSRDSWSKDTQYF | TGCGCCAGCAGCAGGGACAGTTGGAGCAAAGATACGCAGTATTTT
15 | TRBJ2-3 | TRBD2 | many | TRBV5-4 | CASSKASGVTDTQYF | TGTGCCAGCAGCAAGGCTAGCGGGGTAACAGATACGCAGTATTTT
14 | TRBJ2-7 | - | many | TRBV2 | CASSNRASSYEQYF | TGTGCCAGCAGTAACAGGGCATCCTCCTACGAGCAGTACTTC
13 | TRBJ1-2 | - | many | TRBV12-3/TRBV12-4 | CASSRDRSYGYTF | TGTGCCAGCAGCCGAGACAGGAGCTATGGCTACACCTTC
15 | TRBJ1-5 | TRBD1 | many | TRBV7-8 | CASSLPGGSNQPQHF | TGTGCCAGCAGCTTACCAGGGGGGAGCAATCAGCCCCAGCATTTT
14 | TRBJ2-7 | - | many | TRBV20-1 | CSARDTLQPYEQYF | TGCAGTGCTAGAGATACGTTGCAGCCCTACGAGCAGTACTTC
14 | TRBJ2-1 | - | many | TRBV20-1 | CSARVGQDYNEQFF | TGCAGTGCTAGGGTGGGGCAGGACTACAATGAGCAGTTCTTC
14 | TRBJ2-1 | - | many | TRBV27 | CASSLRGTYNEQFF | TGTGCCAGCAGTTTACGGGGCACCTACAATGAGCAGTTCTTC
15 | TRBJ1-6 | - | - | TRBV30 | CAWRPPDINNSPLHF | TGTGCCTGGAGACCACCGGACATAAATAATTCACCCCTCCACTTT
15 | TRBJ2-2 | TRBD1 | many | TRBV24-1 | CATSDPRGQAGELFF | TGTGCCACCAGTGACCCCAGGGGGCAAGCCGGGGAGCTGTTTTTT
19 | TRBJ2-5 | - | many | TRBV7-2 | CASSEVSTSIGRFEETQYF | TGTGCCAGCAGCGAAGTATCAACTTCGATCGGGAGATTCGAAGAGACCCAGTACTTC
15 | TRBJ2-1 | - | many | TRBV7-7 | CASSFGGEAYNEQFF | TGTGCTAGCAGCTTCGGCGGGGAGGCTTACAATGAGCAGTTCTTC
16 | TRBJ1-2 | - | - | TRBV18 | CASSPPRGRVNYGYTF | TGTGCCAGCTCACCACCCCGGGGAAGGGTTAACTATGGCTACACCTTC
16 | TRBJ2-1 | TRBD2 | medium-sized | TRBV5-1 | CASSRDSGSAVNEQFF | TGCGCCAGCAGCCGAGATAGCGGGAGCGCGGTCAATGAGCAGTTCTTC
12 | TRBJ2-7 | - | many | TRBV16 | CASSQNSYEQYF | TGTGCCAGCAGCCAGAACTCCTACGAGCAGTACTTC
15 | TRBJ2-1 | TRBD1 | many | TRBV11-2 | CASSPTRTGYNEQFF | TGTGCCAGCAGCCCTACCCGGACAGGCTACAATGAGCAGTTCTTC
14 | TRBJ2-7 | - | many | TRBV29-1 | CSVDGGESTTGQYF | TGCAGCGTTGATGGCGGGGAAAGTACTACTGGGCAGTACTTC
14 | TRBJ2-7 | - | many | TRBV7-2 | CASSGHGGLYEQYF | TGTGCCAGCAGCGGACACGGAGGACTCTACGAGCAGTACTTC
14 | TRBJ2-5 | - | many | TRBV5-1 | CASSLFLQQETQYF | TGCGCCAGCAGCTTGTTTTTGCAACAAGAGACCCAGTACTTC
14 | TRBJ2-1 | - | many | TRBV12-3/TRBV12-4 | CASSLLTSGLEQFF | TGTGCCAGCAGTTTACTGACCTCAGGGCTAGAGCAGTTCTTC
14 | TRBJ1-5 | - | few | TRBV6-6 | CASSDTAINQPQHF | TGTGCCAGCAGCGATACAGCTATCAATCAGCCCCAGCATTTT
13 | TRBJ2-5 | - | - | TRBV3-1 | CASSRPPGETQYF | TGTGCCAGCAGCCGCCCCCCCGGGGAGACCCAGTACTTC
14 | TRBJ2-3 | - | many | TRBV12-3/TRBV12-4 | CASSRLPPGDTQYF | TGTGCCAGCAGCCGACTACCCCCCGGGGATACGCAGTATTTT